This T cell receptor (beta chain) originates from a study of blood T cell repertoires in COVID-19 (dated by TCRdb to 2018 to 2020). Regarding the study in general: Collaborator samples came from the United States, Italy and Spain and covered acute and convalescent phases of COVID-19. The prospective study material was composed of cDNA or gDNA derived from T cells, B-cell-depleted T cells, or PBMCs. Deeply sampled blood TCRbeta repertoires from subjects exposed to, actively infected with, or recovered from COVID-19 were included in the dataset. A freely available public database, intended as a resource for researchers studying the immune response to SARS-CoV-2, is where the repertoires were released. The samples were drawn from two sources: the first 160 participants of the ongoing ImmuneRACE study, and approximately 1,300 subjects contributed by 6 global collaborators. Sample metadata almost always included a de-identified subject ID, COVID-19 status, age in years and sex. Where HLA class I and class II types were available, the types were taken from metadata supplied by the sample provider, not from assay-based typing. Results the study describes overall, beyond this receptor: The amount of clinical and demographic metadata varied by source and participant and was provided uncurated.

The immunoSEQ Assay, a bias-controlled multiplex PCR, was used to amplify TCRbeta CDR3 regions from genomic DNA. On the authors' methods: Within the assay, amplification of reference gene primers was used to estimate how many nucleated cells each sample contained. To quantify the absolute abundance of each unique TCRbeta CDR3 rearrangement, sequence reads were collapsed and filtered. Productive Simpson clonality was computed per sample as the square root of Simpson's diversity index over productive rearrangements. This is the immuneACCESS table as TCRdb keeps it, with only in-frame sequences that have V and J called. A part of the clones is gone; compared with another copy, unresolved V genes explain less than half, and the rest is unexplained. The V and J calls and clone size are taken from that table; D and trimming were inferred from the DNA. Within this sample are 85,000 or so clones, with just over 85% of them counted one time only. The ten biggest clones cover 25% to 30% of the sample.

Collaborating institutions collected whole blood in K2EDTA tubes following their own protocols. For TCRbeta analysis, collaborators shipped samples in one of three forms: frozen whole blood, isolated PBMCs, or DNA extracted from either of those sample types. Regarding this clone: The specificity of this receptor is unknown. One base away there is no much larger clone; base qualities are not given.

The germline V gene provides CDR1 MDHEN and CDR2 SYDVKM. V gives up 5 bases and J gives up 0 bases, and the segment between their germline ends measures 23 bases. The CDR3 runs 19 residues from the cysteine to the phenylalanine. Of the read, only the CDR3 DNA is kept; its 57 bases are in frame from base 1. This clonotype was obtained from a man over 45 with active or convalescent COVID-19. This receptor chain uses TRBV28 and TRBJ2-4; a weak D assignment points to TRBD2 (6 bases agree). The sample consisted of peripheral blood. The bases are TGTGCCAGCAGTCTCCCCATGCCAGGGACTGCCCTAGCCAAAAACATTCAGTACTTC. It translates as CASSLPMPGTALAKNIQYF.